The clone carrying this T cell receptor beta chain turned up a few times. Its target is unknown. The investigators reverse transcribed all of the isolated RNA, so they sequenced expressed TCRB transcripts. Only in-frame clones appear in the TCRdb table, and some are missing; sequencing was by immunoSEQ multiplex PCR. This sample has 630,000 or so clones; around 15% occur once, and the top ten carry just under 0.04%. The V and J ends lost 4 bases and 1 base, in that order; junction bases with no gene match: 11. The CDR3 length is 16 residues. Germline V lookup: CDR1 SQVTM, CDR2 ANQGSEA. The sample is drawn from a study of beta chain features in type 1 diabetes. Study conclusions and caveats: TCRB CDR3 length was moderately but significantly reduced in all four CD4+ subsets of Type 1 diabetes patients.

Input material: naive CD4+ T cells from blood. This chain connects TRBV29-1 to TRBJ2-3; 7 positions match TRBD2. The sequence was obtained from a man between 18 and 35 years old with type 1 diabetes. The CDR3 nucleotides read TGCAGCGTTGCCCGGGCGACTAGCCGAGGCACAGATACGCAGTATTTT. It encodes CSVARATSRGTDTQYF.